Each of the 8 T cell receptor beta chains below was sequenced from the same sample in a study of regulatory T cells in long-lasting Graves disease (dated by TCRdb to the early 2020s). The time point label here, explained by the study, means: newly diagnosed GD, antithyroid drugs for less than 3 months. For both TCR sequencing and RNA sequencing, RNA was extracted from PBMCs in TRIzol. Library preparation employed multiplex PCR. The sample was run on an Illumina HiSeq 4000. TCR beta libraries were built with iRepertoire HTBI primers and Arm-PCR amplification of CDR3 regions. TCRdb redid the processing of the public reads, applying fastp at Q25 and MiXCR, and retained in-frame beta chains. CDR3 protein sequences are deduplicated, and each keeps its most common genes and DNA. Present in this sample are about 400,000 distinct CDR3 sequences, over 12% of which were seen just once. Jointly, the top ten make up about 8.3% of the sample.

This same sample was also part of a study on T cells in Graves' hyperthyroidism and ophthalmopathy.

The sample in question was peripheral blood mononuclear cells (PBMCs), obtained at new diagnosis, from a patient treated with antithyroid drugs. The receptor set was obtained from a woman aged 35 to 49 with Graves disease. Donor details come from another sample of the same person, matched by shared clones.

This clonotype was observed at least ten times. The CDR3 DNA follows: TGTGCCAGCAGTTTCTTCGGGACAGGGGACAATGAGCAGTTCTTC. Its protein product is CASSFFGTGDNEQFF. The V call is TRBV28, the J call TRBJ2-1; TRBD1 matches 10 bases. V gave up 3 bases and J gave up 5 bases; unmatched junction bases: 4. The CDR3 totals 15 residues. Germline lookup yields CDR1 MDHEN and CDR2 SYDVKM. The whole variable domain, filled in from reference TRBV28 and TRBJ2-1, reads DVKVTQSSRYLVKRTGEKVFLECVQDMDHENMFWYRQDPGLGLRLIYFSYDVKMKEKGDIPEGYSVSREKKERFSLILESASTNQTSMYLCASSFFGTGDNEQFFGPGTRLTVL.

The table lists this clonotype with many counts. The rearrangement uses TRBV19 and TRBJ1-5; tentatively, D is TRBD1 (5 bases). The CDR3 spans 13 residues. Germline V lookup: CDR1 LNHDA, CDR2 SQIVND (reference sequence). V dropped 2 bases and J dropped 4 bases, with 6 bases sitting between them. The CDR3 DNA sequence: TGTGCCAGTAGTATAAAGGGGAATCAGCCCCAGCATTTT. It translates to CASSIKGNQPQHF.

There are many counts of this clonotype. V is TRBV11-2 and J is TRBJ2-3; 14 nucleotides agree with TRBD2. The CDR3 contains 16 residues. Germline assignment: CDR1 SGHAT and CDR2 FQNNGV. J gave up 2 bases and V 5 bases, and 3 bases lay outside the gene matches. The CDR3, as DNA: TGTGCCAGCAGCCGACTAGCGGGAGGGGTCACAGATACGCAGTATTTT. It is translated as CASSRLAGGVTDTQYF.

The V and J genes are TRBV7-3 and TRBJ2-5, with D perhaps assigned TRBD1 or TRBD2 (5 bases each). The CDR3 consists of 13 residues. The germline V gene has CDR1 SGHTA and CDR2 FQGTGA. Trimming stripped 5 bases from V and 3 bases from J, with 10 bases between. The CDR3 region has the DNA TGTGCCAGCAGCCCCCGGGACGAAGAGACCCAGTACTTC. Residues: CASSPRDEETQYF.

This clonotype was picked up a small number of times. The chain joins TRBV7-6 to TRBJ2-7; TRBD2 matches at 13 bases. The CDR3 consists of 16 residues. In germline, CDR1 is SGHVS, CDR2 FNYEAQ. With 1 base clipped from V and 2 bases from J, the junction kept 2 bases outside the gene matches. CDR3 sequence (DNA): TGTGCCAGCAGCTTAGGGGGACTAGCGGGACCCTACGAGCAGTACTTC. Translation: CASSLGGLAGPYEQYF.

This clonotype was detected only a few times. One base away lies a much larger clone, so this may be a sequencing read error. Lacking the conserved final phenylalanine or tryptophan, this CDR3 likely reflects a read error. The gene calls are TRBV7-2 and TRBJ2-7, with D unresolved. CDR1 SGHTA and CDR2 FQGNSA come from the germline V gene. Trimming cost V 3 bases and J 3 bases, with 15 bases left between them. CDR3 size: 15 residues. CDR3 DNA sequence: TGTGCCAGCAGCTTCAAACAGCTGACTCTCTACGAGCAGTACCTC. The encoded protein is CASSFKQLTLYEQYL.

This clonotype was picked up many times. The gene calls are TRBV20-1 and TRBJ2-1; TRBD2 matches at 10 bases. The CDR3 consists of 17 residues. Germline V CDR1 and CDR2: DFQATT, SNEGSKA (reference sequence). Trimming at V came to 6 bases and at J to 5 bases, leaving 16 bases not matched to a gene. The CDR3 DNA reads TGCAGTGCGCCCCCGGACCTAGCGGGAGATCGGGACAATGAGCAGTTCTTC. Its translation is CSAPPDLAGDRDNEQFF.

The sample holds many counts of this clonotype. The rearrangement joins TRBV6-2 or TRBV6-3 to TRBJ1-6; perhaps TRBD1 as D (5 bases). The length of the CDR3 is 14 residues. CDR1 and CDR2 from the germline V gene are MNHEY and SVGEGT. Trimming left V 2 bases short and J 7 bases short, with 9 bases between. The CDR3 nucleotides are TGTGCCAGCAGTTACCGGGCAGGGAATTCACCCCTCCACTTT. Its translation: CASSYRAGNSPLHF.